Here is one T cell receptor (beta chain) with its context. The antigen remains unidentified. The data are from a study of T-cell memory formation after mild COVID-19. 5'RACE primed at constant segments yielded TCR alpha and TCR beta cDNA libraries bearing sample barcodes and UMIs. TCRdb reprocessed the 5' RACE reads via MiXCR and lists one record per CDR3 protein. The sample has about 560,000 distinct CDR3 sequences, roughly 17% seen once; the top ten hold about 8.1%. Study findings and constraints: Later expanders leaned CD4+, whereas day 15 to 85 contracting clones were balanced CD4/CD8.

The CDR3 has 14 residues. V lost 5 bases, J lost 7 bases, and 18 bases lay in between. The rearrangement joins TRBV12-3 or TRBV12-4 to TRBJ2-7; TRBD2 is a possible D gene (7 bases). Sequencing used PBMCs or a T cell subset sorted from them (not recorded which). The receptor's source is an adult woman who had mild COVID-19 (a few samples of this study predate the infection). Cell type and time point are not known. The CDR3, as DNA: TGTGCCAGCAGTCCCCGAGGGGGGGGCGGGGAGCAGTACTTC. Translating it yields CASSPRGGGGEQYF.